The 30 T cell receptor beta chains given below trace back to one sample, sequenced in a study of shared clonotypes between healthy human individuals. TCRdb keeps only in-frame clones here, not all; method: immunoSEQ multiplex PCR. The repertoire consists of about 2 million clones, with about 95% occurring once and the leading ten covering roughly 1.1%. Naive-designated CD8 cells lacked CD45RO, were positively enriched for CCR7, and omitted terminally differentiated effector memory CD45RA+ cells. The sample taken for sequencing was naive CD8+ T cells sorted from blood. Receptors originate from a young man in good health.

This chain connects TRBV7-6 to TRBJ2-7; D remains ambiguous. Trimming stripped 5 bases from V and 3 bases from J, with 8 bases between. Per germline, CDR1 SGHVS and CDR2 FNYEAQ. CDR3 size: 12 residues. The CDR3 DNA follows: TGTGCCAGCAGCCCAGCCGGCTACGAGCAGTACTTC. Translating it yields CASSPAGYEQYF.

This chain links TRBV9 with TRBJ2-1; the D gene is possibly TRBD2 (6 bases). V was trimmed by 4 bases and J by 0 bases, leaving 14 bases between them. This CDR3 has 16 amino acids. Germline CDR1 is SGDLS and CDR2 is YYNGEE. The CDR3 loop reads CASSPDYLLSYNEQFF. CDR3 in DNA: TGTGCCAGCAGCCCGGACTACCTCCTCTCCTACAATGAGCAGTTCTTC.

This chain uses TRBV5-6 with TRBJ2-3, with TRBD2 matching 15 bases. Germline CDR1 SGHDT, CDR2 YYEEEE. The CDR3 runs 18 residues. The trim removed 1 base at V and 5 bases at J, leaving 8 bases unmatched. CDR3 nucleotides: TGTGCCAGCAGCTTGAAAGGACTAGCGGGGGGGCCTGAAGATACGCAGTATTTT. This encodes CASSLKGLAGGPEDTQYF.

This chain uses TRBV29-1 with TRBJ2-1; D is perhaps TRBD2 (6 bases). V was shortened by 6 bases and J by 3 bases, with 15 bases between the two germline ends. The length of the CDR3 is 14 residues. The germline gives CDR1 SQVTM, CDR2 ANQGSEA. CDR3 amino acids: CSVPGGSGYNEQFF. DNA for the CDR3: TGCAGCGTCCCCGGGGGATCGGGCTACAATGAGCAGTTCTTC.

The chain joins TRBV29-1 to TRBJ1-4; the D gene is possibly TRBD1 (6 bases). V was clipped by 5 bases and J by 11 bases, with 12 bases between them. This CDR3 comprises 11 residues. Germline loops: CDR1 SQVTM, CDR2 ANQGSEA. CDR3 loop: CSVNRVGKLFF. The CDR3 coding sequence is TGCAGCGTTAACAGGGTCGGGAAACTGTTTTTT.

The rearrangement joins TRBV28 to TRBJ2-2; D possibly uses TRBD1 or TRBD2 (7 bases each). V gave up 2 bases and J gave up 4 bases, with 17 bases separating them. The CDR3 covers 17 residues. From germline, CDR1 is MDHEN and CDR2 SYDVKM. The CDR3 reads CASSLTSGEGATGELFF. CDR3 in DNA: TGTGCCAGCAGTTTAACAAGCGGGGAGGGGGCCACCGGGGAGCTGTTTTTT.

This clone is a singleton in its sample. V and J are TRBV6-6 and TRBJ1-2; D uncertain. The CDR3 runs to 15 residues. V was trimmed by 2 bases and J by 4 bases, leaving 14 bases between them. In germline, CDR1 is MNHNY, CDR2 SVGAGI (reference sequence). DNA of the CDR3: TGTGCCAGCAGTTACAACATTGGACCGTTCTATGGCTACACCTTC. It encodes CASSYNIGPFYGYTF.

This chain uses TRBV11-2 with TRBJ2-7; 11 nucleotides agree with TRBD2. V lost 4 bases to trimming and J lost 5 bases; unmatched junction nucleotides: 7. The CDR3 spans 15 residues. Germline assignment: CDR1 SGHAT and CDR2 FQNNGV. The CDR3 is CASSSPTSGRNEQYF. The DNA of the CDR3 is TGTGCCAGCAGCTCTCCAACTAGCGGGAGAAACGAGCAGTACTTC.

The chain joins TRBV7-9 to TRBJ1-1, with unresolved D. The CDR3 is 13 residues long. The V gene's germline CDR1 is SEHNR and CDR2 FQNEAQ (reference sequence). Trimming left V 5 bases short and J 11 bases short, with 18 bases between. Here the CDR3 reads CASSPRWGYEAFF. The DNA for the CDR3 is TGTGCCAGCAGCCCCCGGTGGGGATATGAGGCTTTCTTT.

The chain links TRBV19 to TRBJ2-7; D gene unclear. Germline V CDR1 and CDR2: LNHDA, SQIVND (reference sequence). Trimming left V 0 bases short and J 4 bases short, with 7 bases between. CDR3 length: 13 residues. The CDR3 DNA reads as TGTGCCAGTAGTATAGACGTGCGATACGAGCAGTACTTC. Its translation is CASSIDVRYEQYF.

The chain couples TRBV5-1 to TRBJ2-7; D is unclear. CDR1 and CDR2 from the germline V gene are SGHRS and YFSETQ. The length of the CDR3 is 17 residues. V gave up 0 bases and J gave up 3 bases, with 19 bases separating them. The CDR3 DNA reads TGCGCCAGCAGCTTGGGGTACGGATCCATGGGAAACTACGAGCAGTACTTC. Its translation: CASSLGYGSMGNYEQYF.

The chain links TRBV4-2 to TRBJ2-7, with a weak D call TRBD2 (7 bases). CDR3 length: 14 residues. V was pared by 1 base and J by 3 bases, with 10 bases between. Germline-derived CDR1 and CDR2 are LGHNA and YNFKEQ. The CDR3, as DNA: TGTGCCAGCAGCCAAGGGGGAGGGGGCTACGAGCAGTACTTC. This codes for CASSQGGGGYEQYF.

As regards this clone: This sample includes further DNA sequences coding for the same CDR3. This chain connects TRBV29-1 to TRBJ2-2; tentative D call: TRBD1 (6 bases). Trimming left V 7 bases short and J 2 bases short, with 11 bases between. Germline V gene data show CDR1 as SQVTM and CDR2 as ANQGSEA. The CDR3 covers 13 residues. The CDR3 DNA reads TGCAGCGGCGAGGACAGCAACACCGGGGAGCTGTTTTTT. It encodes CSGEDSNTGELFF.

The CDR3: CASSLRPGLNQPQHF. CDR3 sequence (DNA): TGTGCCAGCAGCTTGAGACCGGGGTTAAATCAGCCCCAGCATTTT. V is TRBV5-6 and J is TRBJ1-5; no firm D call. This CDR3 contains 15 residues. Trimming shortened V by 1 base and J by 4 bases, and 12 bases separated the two germline ends. The germline V gene has CDR1 SGHDT and CDR2 YYEEEE.

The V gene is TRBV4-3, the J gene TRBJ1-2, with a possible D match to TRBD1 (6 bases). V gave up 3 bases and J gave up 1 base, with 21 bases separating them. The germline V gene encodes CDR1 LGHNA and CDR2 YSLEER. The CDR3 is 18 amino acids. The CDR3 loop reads CASSHLRRDNTNNYGYTF. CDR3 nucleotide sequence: TGCGCCAGCAGCCACCTTAGGCGGGACAATACTAATAACTATGGCTACACCTTC.

The CDR3 DNA sequence: TGCGCCAGCAGCTTGGACAGGGCCATTAACAATGAGCAGTTCTTC. It encodes CASSLDRAINNEQFF. J is TRBJ2-1 and V is TRBV5-1; D possibly corresponds to TRBD1 (6 bases). This CDR3 is built from 15 residues. Germline V lookup: CDR1 SGHRS, CDR2 YFSETQ. Trimming took off 0 bases at V and 5 bases at J, with 12 bases between the two ends.

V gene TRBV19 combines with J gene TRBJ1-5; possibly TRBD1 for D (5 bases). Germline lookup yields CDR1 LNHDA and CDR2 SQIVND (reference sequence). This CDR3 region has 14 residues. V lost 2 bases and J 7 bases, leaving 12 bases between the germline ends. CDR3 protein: CASSISGSGQPQHF. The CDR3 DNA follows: TGTGCCAGTAGTATATCAGGGAGTGGGCAGCCCCAGCATTTT.

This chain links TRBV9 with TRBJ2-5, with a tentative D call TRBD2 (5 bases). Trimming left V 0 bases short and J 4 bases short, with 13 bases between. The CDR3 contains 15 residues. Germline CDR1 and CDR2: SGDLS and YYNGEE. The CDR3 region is CASSVEPGMGETQYF. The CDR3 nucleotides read TGTGCCAGCAGCGTAGAACCGGGAATGGGAGAGACCCAGTACTTC.

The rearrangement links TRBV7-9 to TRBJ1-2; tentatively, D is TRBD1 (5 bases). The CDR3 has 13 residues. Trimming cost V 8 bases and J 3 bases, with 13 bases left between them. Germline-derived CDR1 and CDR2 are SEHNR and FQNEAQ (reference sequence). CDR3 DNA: TGTGCCAGCGTCCCCTCAGGGCACTATGGCTACACCTTC. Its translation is CASVPSGHYGYTF.

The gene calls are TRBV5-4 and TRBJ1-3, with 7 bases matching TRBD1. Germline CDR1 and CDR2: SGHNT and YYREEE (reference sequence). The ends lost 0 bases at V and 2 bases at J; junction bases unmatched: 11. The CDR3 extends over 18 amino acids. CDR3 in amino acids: CASSLVGGHVSTGNTIYF. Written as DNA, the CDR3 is TGTGCCAGCAGCTTGGTAGGGGGCCACGTCTCGACTGGAAACACCATATATTTT.

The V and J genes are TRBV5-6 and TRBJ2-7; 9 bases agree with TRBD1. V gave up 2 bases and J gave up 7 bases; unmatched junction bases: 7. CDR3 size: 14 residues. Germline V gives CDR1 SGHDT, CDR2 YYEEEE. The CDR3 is CASSFRDREHEQYF. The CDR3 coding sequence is TGTGCCAGCAGCTTCCGGGACAGGGAACATGAGCAGTACTTC.

The CDR3 DNA is TGTGCCAGCAGCAGCAGGAGACTAAGCCCCACCGGGGAGCTGTTTTTT. Amino acid sequence: CASSSRRLSPTGELFF. The chain joins TRBV28 to TRBJ2-2; D is possibly TRBD2 (5 bases). CDR1 MDHEN and CDR2 SYDVKM come from the germline V gene. This CDR3 comprises 16 residues. V gave up 6 bases and J gave up 4 bases, with 18 bases separating them.

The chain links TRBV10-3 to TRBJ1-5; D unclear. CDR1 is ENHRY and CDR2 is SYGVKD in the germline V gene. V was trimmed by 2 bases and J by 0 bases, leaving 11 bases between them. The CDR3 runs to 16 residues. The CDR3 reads CAISERDEISNQPQHF. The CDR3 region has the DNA TGTGCCATCAGTGAGCGGGATGAGATTAGCAATCAGCCCCAGCATTTT.

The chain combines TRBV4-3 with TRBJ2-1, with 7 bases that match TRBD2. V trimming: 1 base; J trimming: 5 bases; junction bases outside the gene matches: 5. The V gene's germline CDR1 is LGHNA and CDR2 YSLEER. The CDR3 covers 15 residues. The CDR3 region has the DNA TGCGCCAGCAGCCAAGCGGCACTAGCGAACAATGAGCAGTTCTTC. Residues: CASSQAALANNEQFF.

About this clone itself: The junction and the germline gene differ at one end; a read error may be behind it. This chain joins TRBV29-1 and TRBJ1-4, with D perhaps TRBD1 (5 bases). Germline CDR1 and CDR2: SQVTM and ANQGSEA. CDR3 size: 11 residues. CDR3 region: CSINEVGLRVF. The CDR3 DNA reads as TGCAGCATAAACGAGGTGGGACTCCGCGTCTTT.

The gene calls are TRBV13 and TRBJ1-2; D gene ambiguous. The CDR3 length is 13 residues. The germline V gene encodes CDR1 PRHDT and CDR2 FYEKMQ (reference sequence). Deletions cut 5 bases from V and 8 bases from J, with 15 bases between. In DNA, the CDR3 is TGTGCCAGCAGCCCCCCCACCGGGAGCGGCTACACCTTC. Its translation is CASSPPTGSGYTF.

CDR3 residues: CASFGDEQYF. CDR3 nucleotides: TGTGCCAGTTTCGGCGACGAGCAGTACTTC. V and J are TRBV6-1 and TRBJ2-7; D not resolved. Trimming pared 9 bases from V and 5 bases from J, leaving 8 bases between. This CDR3 is 10 amino acids long. Per the germline V gene, CDR1 is MNHNS and CDR2 is SASEGT.

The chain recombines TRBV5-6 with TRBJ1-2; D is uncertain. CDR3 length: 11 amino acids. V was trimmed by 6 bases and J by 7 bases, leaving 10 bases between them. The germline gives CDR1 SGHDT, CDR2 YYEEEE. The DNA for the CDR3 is TGTGCCAGCACATCATCTGTTGGCTACACCTTC. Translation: CASTSSVGYTF.

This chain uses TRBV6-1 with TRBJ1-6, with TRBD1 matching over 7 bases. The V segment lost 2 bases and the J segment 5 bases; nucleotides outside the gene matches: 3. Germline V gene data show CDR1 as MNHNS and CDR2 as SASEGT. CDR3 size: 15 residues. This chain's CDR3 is CASSEWQGDNSPLHF. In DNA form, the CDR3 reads TGTGCCAGCAGTGAATGGCAGGGGGATAATTCACCCCTCCACTTT.

The CDR3 coding sequence is TGTGCCAGCAGTTTTCAGGTCACAGATACGCAGTATTTT. Translating gives CASSFQVTDTQYF. The J gene is TRBJ2-3, the V gene TRBV27, with D hard to call. V lost 3 bases to trimming and J lost 2 bases, with 6 bases between them. Germline CDR1 is MNHEY and CDR2 is SMNVEV (reference sequence). This CDR3 contains 13 residues.